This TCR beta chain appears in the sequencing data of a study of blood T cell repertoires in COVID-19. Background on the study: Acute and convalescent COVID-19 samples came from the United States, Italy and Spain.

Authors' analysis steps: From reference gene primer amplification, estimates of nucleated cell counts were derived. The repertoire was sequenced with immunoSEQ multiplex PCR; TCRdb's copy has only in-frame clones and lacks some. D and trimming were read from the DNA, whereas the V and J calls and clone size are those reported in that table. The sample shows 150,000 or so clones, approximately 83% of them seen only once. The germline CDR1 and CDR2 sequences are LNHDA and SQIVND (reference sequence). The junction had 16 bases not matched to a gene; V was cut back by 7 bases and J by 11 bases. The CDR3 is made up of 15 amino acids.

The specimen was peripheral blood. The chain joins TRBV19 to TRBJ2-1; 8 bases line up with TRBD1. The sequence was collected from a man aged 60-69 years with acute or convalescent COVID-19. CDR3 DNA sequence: TGTGCCAGTAAAGGTTGGGACAGGATAGACTTCAAGCAGTTCTTC. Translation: CASKGWDRIDFKQFF.